This TCR beta chain was sequenced in a study of radiotherapy plus CTLA-4 blockade in lung cancer. Some clones are missing from TCRdb's copy, which holds only in-frame ones; the method was immunoSEQ multiplex PCR. The sample includes 70,000 to 90,000 clones, 70% to 90% seen only once; the top ten take approximately 0.9%. With V trimmed by 2 bases and J by 7 bases, 11 bases remained unmatched. This CDR3 is 17 amino acids long. Germline CDR1 SGHVS, CDR2 FNYEAQ. The sequence was collected from a human donor with non-small cell lung cancer who had stable disease on radiotherapy plus ipilimumab. The rearrangement links TRBV7-6 to TRBJ1-6; 7 bases are shared with TRBD1. Sequencing was performed on peripheral blood, taken from a patient treated with radiotherapy plus ipilimumab. The CDR3 sequence is CASSLPGGGQINSPLHF. CDR3 coding DNA: TGTGCCAGCAGCTTACCCGGGGGGGGACAGATAAATTCACCCCTCCACTTT.